This is a list of T cell receptor beta chains from one sample in a study of T cell clones after liver transplantation. The repertoire was sequenced with immunoSEQ multiplex PCR; TCRdb's copy has only in-frame clones and lacks some. The sample records about 7,900 clones, 80% being singletons. The sequencing here drew on CD8+ T cells from blood, taken before liver transplant. The receptors here all came from a human donor who received a liver transplant. Each CDR3 is given with its conserved first and last residue. The order of the fields is J gene, V gene, CDR3 length, clone size, CDR3 protein. Clone size is not always given. Where it is, it says once, few, many or a class for expanded clones.

>TRBJ1-5|TRBV27|18|once
CASREQGLKYYSNQPQHF
>TRBJ2-2|TRBV2|17|NA
CASLSGVAGANTGELFF
>TRBJ2-7|TRBV14|14|once
CASSQVGGAYEQYF
>TRBJ2-1|TRBV2|12|NA
CASSERGYEQFF
>TRBJ1-3|TRBV6-1|15|NA
CASTMDRDSGNTIYF
>TRBJ2-1|TRBV21-1|21|NA
CASSKLVWGVPGVMSYNEQFF
>TRBJ2-7|TRBV11-2|12|NA
CASSLTGVEQYF
>TRBJ2-3|TRBV6-1|13|NA
CASSEAPGDTQYF
>TRBJ1-1|TRBV5-3|12|NA
CARSLRSTEAFF
>TRBJ2-3|TRBV7-2|17|NA
CASSLVFPGEQIVTQYF
>TRBJ1-3|TRBV14|16|NA
CASSQYTARSGNTIYF
>TRBJ1-5|TRBV7-2|14|NA
CASTLPGSGQPQHF
>TRBJ1-6|TRBV28|16|NA
CASSQTGLGYNSPLHF
>TRBJ2-7|TRBV9|15|NA
CASSGAGTDFYEQYF
>TRBJ1-2|TRBV5-6|13|once
CASSWPASYGYTF
>TRBJ2-1|TRBV14|20|NA
CASSQDSRDRLRIPSSEQFF
>TRBJ2-2|TRBV9|15|NA
CASSVVQGVAGELFF
>TRBJ1-2|TRBV6-5|15|once
CASSYAGGGVFGYTF
>TRBJ2-2|TRBV27|16|NA
CASSLLQGEGTGELFF
>TRBJ1-1|TRBV7-6|15|few
CASSFSQGENTEAFF
>TRBJ1-5|TRBV6-1|14|NA
CASSERAGNQPQHF
>TRBJ2-7|TRBV7-9|14|NA
CASSLEQGGYEQYF
>TRBJ1-5|TRBV30|13|few
CAWSVPGDQPQHF
>TRBJ1-3|TRBV10-3|15|few
CAISETESSGNTIYF
>TRBJ1-2|TRBV28|13|NA
CASSSPSSYGYTF
>TRBJ2-7|TRBV2|15|NA
CARSRQDSTLYEQYF
>TRBJ1-3|TRBV25-1|13|NA
CASSESAGNTIYF
>TRBJ2-7|TRBV4-2|14|NA
CASSQERIFYEQYF
>TRBJ2-1|TRBV27|15|NA
CASSSGMGGRNEQFF
>TRBJ2-1|TRBV2|13|NA
CAPSGISYNEQFF
>TRBJ2-6|TRBV5-4|18|NA
CASSSQTGGNSGANVLTF
>TRBJ1-6|TRBV2|14|NA
CASSGENYNSPLHF
>TRBJ2-7|TRBV19|14|NA
CASSMTGQTYEQYF
>TRBJ1-1|TRBV6-1|13|NA
CASTLTGNPEAFF
>TRBJ1-4|TRBV7-9|14|NA
CASIGNLLGEKLFF
>TRBJ2-2|TRBV27|16|NA
CASSLGAGGLTEELFF
>TRBJ1-1|TRBV27|15|NA
CASSSPGGGYTEAFF
>TRBJ2-3|TRBV6-5|15|few
CASDSAAGGTDTQYF
>TRBJ1-1|TRBV28|14|NA
CASSLLVTRGKAFF
>TRBJ2-2|TRBV21-1|17|NA
CASSLEGQTKNTGELFF
>TRBJ2-2|TRBV30|12|NA
CAWSHGLGELFF
>TRBJ2-3|TRBV25-1|18|once
CASSAPSVAGGPTDTQYF
>TRBJ2-7|TRBV19|14|NA
CASSIGGGSYEQYF
>TRBJ2-4|TRBV19|15|NA
CASSIASGGQNIQYF
>TRBJ1-1|TRBV6-5|12|NA
CASRRQDTEAFF
>TRBJ2-2|TRBV29-1|12|NA
CSVERQAGELFF